A single T cell receptor (beta chain) is shown here with its context. Its target is unknown. The entry originates in a study of CD8+ T cells in alopecia areata. About the research overall: Treated patients were dosed with oral tofacitinib, taking 5 to 10 mg twice daily. Using the percentage of affected scalp area, treated patients' severity was scored. General observations from the study: The study found TCR sharing across patients less clear than in mice, possibly for HLA reasons. A great number of expanded lesional clones endured in scalp and blood during tofacitinib.

Regarding treatment: oral pan-JAK inhibitor, 5-10 mg twice daily. The junction had 11 bases not matched to a gene; V was cut back by 0 bases and J by 5 bases. Germline V gene lookup returns CDR1 MGHRA and CDR2 YSYEKL. The CDR3 runs to 18 residues. Sequencing templates came from extracted RNA that was reverse transcribed into cDNA. TCRdb's copy holds only in-frame clones and misses some; the assay was immunoSEQ multiplex PCR. The repertoire includes some 170,000 clones, 58% of them detected once, and under 20% sits in the top ten. Sample: CD4+ T cells sorted from blood, taken between weeks 55 and 65, from a patient treated with tofacitinib. The chain links TRBV4-1 to TRBJ2-2; 8 nucleotides align to TRBD2. The receptor comes from a human donor with alopecia areata. The CDR3 DNA sequence: TGCGCCAGCAGCCAAGATCCCACGGGGGGGCTCACGACCGGGGAGCTGTTTTTT. It specifies CASSQDPTGGLTTGELFF.